The 23 T cell receptor beta chains listed next were all sequenced from one sample in a study of cytomegalovirus exposure and HLA in healthy donors. The PCR made use of 60 Vbeta and 13 Jbeta primers. Only in-frame clones appear in the TCRdb table, and some are missing; sequencing was by immunoSEQ multiplex PCR. In the table there are about 190,000 clones, roughly 84% of which are singletons. Source material: PBMCs. The receptors derive from a woman in her forties or fifties in good health and CMV-seropositive.

The rearrangement joins TRBV7-3 to TRBJ2-3; TRBD2 aligns across 7 bases. The V and J ends lost 1 base and 2 bases, in that order; junction bases with no gene match: 9. The CDR3 runs 17 residues. Germline V gene data show CDR1 as SGHTA and CDR2 as FQGTGA. Written as DNA, the CDR3 is TGTGCCAGCAGCTTAAGCGGGGGTCGGCACTTCACAGATACGCAGTATTTT. Translated: CASSLSGGRHFTDTQYF.

The chain recombines TRBV11-2 with TRBJ2-7; 8 bases match TRBD1. The CDR3 loop spans 16 amino acids. Germline CDR1 and CDR2: SGHAT and FQNNGV. Losses at the gene ends were 5 bases for V and 4 bases for J; bases not matched to a gene: 13. CDR3: CASSPGQGTGVYEQYF. CDR3 nucleotide sequence: TGTGCCAGCAGCCCCGGACAGGGTACCGGGGTATACGAGCAGTACTTC.

The V gene is TRBV2, the J gene TRBJ1-2; 7 bases are shared with TRBD1. The CDR3 runs 14 residues. CDR1 and CDR2 (germline): SNHLY, FYNNEI. The junction had 6 bases not matched to a gene; V was cut back by 6 bases and J by 2 bases. Here the CDR3 DNA reads TGTGCCAGCAGCGCGGGACAGATGAACTATGGCTACACCTTC. Translation gives CASSAGQMNYGYTF.

The CDR3 sequence: CASRPDQGSGNTIYF. Here the CDR3 DNA reads TGTGCCAGCAGGCCCGACCAGGGCTCTGGAAACACCATATATTTT. The chain links TRBV11-3 to TRBJ1-3, with D maybe TRBD1 (5 bases). The CDR3 is 15 residues long. Germline-derived CDR1 and CDR2 are SGHNT and YENEEA. Trimming cost V 6 bases and J 0 bases, with 12 bases left between them.

V gene TRBV11-2 combines with J gene TRBJ2-3, with no clear D. The V end was cut by 5 bases, the J end by 0 bases, with 3 bases between. Per germline, CDR1 SGHAT and CDR2 FQNNGV. CDR3 length: 12 amino acids. The chain's CDR3 is CASSPSTDTQYF. CDR3 nucleotide sequence: TGTGCCAGCAGCCCGAGCACAGATACGCAGTATTTT.

This clone was observed a handful of times. The chain has TRBV4-3 and TRBJ2-7; possible D gene TRBD1, 6 bases. With 1 base removed from V and 4 bases from J, the gap between germline ends came to 8 bases. Germline lookup yields CDR1 LGHNA and CDR2 YSLEER. The CDR3 loop spans 13 amino acids. The CDR3 DNA reads as TGCGCCAGCAGCCAAGGAGACAGGTACGAGCAGTACTTC. This sequence encodes CASSQGDRYEQYF.

The chain has TRBV2 and TRBJ2-5, with 7 nucleotides matching TRBD1. Per the germline V gene, CDR1 is SNHLY and CDR2 is FYNNEI. CDR3 length: 12 residues. V lost 7 bases and J lost 5; bases outside the gene matches: 4. CDR3 residues: CASTFRGETQYF. The CDR3 coding sequence is TGTGCCAGCACATTCAGGGGGGAGACCCAGTACTTC. Full variable domain (remainder filled in from reference TRBV2 and TRBJ2-5): EPEVTQTPSHQVTQMGQEVILRCVPISNHLYFYWYRQILGQKVEFLVSFYNNEISEKSEIFDDQFSVERPDGSNFTLKIRSTKLEDSAMYFCASTFRGETQYFGPGTRLLVL.

This clone was detected a few times. The chain uses TRBV5-1 and TRBJ2-6; D is unclear. With 0 bases removed from V and 0 bases from J, the gap between germline ends came to 10 bases. Germline V lookup: CDR1 SGHRS, CDR2 YFSETQ. The CDR3 has 17 residues. The chain's CDR3 is CASSLEEQISGANVLTF. In nucleotides, the CDR3 is TGCGCCAGCAGCTTGGAGGAACAGATCTCTGGGGCCAACGTCCTGACTTTC. The entire variable domain, with the rest obtained from reference TRBV5-1 and TRBJ2-6, is as follows: KAGVTQTPRYLIKTRGQQVTLSCSPISGHRSVSWYQQTPGQGLQFLFEYFSETQRNKGNFPGRFSGRQFSNSRSEMNVSTLELGDSALYLCASSLEEQISGANVLTFGAGSRLTVL.

CDR3 sequence reads: CASSSSLDTQYF. The CDR3 region has the DNA TGTGCCAGCAGTTCGTCTTTAGATACGCAGTATTTT. The rearrangement links TRBV6-6 to TRBJ2-3; D remains ambiguous. CDR3 length: 12 residues. Germline values: CDR1 MNHNY, CDR2 SVGAGI (reference sequence). Trimming shortened V by 4 bases and J by 5 bases, and 7 bases separated the two germline ends.

The V gene is TRBV7-9, the J gene TRBJ2-7, with TRBD2 as a possible D gene (6 bases). Germline CDR1 and CDR2: SEHNR and FQNEAQ (reference sequence). With 0 bases removed from V and 7 bases from J, the gap between germline ends came to 10 bases. This CDR3 region has 13 residues. In DNA form, the CDR3 reads TGTGCCAGCAGCTTAGCTGGGGGGAGGGAGCAGTACTTC. Encoded protein: CASSLAGGREQYF.

V usage is TRBV19 and J usage is TRBJ2-7; 9 bases align to TRBD1. The CDR3 runs to 14 residues. With 5 bases clipped from V and 4 bases from J, the junction kept 6 bases outside the gene matches. The V gene's germline CDR1 is LNHDA and CDR2 SQIVND (reference sequence). CDR3 in DNA: TGTGCCAGTAGTGTCGGACAGGGGTCGTACGAGCAGTACTTC. Protein: CASSVGQGSYEQYF.

This clone was seen a handful of times. The V gene is TRBV6-1, the J gene TRBJ1-3, with TRBD1 as a possible D gene (6 bases). This CDR3 has 14 residues. V was shortened by 2 bases and J by 3 bases, with 8 bases between the two germline ends. Per germline, CDR1 MNHNS and CDR2 SASEGT. As DNA, the CDR3 is TGTGCCAGCAGTGAAAACAGGGTTGGAAACACCATATATTTT. Protein: CASSENRVGNTIYF.

This chain links TRBV2 with TRBJ1-3; D perhaps matches TRBD1 (5 bases). CDR3 size: 15 residues. The germline gives CDR1 SNHLY, CDR2 FYNNEI. Trimming removed 2 bases at V and 1 base at J, with 9 bases between. For the CDR3, the DNA is TGTGCCAGCAGTGAATGGGGCACTTCTGGAAACACCATATATTTT. Translating gives CASSEWGTSGNTIYF.

The chain couples TRBV9 to TRBJ2-3; no firm D call. CDR3 length: 14 amino acids. V was cut by 1 base and J by 4 bases, with 10 bases left in between. Germline CDR1 is SGDLS and CDR2 is YYNGEE. CDR3 DNA: TGTGCCAGCAGCGTAAAACTATTAGCAGATACGCAGTATTTT. As protein: CASSVKLLADTQYF.

This rearrangement joins TRBV6-5 to TRBJ2-7; D may be TRBD1 (5 bases). Germline CDR1 and CDR2: MNHEY and SVGAGI. Deletions cut 6 bases from V and 1 base from J, with 10 bases between. CDR3 length: 13 residues. CDR3 loop: CASSLRQSYEQYF. CDR3 DNA: TGTGCCAGCAGCTTACGACAGTCCTACGAGCAGTACTTC.

J is TRBJ2-1 and V is TRBV7-2; 10 bases fit TRBD2. CDR3 length: 16 amino acids. V lost 5 bases and J lost 6; bases outside the gene matches: 10. The V gene's germline CDR1 is SGHTA and CDR2 FQGNSA. CDR3 in DNA: TGTGCCAGCAGCCCATGGAGCGGGGGGGGGCGCAATGAGCAGTTCTTC. It specifies CASSPWSGGGRNEQFF.

The chain links TRBV5-6 to TRBJ2-5; 10 nucleotides agree with TRBD2. This CDR3 is 15 amino acids long. Germline CDR1 and CDR2: SGHDT and YYEEEE. V dropped 9 bases and J dropped 3; count of bases not matched to a gene: 11. The chain's CDR3 is CATRPWTSGEETQYF. CDR3 bases: TGTGCCACTCGTCCCTGGACTAGCGGCGAAGAGACCCAGTACTTC.

The chain carries TRBV6-5 and TRBJ2-1; 9 positions match TRBD2. CDR1 and CDR2 (germline): MNHEY, SVGAGI. J lost 7 bases, V lost 5 bases, and 9 bases had no gene match. The CDR3 consists of 15 residues. CDR3 bases: TGTGCCAGCAGTCGAATAGCGGGGGTTAGAAATGAGCAGTTCTTC. Residues: CASSRIAGVRNEQFF.

The J gene is TRBJ1-1, the V gene TRBV7-2, with unresolved D. This CDR3 contains 14 residues. Germline-derived CDR1 and CDR2 are SGHTA and FQGNSA. Deletions cut 5 bases from V and 0 bases from J, with 10 bases between. The CDR3 DNA reads TGTGCCAGCAGCGTGTTGCAGATGAACACTGAAGCTTTCTTT. Protein: CASSVLQMNTEAFF.

This clone was found a few times. The J gene is TRBJ1-4, the V gene TRBV2; the D gene is possibly TRBD1 (6 bases). Deletions cut 2 bases from V and 8 bases from J, with 15 bases between. The CDR3 sequence is 15 residues long. Germline V gives CDR1 SNHLY, CDR2 FYNNEI. The DNA of the CDR3 is TGTGCCAGCAGTGAAATAGTGGGGGCGAGGGAAAAACTGTTTTTT. Translated: CASSEIVGAREKLFF.

The V and J genes are TRBV6-5 and TRBJ1-1; 7 nucleotides match TRBD1. Germline CDR1 and CDR2: MNHEY and SVGAGI. V gave up 3 bases and J gave up 1 base; unmatched junction bases: 5. The length of the CDR3 is 15 residues. The chain's CDR3 is CASSYWQGENTEAFF. The CDR3 DNA follows: TGTGCCAGCAGTTATTGGCAGGGGGAGAACACTGAAGCTTTCTTT.

The chain links TRBV11-2 to TRBJ2-1; 10 positions match TRBD2. The CDR3 contains 15 residues. CDR1 and CDR2 (germline): SGHAT, FQNNGV. V lost 2 bases and J lost 6; bases outside the gene matches: 4. In DNA, the CDR3 is TGTGCCAGCAGCTTATCAGCGGGGGGGGGCAATGAGCAGTTCTTC. This translates into CASSLSAGGGNEQFF.

This CDR3 reads CASRDRVEAFF. CDR3 coding DNA: TGTGCCAGCAGGGACAGGGTTGAAGCTTTCTTT. The rearrangement uses TRBV2 and TRBJ1-1, with 8 nucleotides matching TRBD1. The germline CDR1 and CDR2 sequences are SNHLY and FYNNEI. The CDR3 has 11 amino acids. Trimming took 6 bases from V and 7 from J; bases not matched to a gene: 1.